This T cell receptor beta chain was documented in a study of blood T cell repertoires in COVID-19. The Seattle site enrolled patients during active infection and followed them longitudinally. TCRdb's table, derived via immunoSEQ multiplex PCR, lists solely in-frame clones and lacks some. The table has 450,000 or so clones, 80% to 90% seen once; the top ten hold 0.7% to 0.85%. Germline CDR1 is SGHNT and CDR2 is YYREEE (reference sequence). The V segment lost 0 bases and the J segment 5 bases; nucleotides outside the gene matches: 13. This CDR3 region has 17 residues. The genes are TRBV5-4 and TRBJ2-5; 7 bases agree with TRBD2. The receptor's source is a man younger than 35 with COVID-19, enrolled during active disease. The material sequenced was peripheral blood. The CDR3 reads CASSLGGRSSGGETQYF. CDR3 DNA sequence: TGTGCCAGCAGCTTGGGAGGGAGGTCCTCCGGGGGGGAGACCCAGTACTTC.